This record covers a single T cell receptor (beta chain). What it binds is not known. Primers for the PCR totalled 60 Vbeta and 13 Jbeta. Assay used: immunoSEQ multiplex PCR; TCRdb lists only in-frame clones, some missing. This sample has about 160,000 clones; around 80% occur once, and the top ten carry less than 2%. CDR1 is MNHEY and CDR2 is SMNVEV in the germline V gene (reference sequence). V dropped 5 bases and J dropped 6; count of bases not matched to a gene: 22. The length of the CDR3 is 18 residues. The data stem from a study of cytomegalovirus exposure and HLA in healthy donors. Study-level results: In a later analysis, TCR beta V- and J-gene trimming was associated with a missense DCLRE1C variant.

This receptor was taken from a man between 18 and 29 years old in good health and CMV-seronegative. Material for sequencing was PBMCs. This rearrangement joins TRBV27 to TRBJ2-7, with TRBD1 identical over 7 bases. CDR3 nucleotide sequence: TGTGCCAGCAGTCCGATCGGGCCGACAGGGCTGGTCCTAAGCGAGCAGTACTTC. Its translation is CASSPIGPTGLVLSEQYF.